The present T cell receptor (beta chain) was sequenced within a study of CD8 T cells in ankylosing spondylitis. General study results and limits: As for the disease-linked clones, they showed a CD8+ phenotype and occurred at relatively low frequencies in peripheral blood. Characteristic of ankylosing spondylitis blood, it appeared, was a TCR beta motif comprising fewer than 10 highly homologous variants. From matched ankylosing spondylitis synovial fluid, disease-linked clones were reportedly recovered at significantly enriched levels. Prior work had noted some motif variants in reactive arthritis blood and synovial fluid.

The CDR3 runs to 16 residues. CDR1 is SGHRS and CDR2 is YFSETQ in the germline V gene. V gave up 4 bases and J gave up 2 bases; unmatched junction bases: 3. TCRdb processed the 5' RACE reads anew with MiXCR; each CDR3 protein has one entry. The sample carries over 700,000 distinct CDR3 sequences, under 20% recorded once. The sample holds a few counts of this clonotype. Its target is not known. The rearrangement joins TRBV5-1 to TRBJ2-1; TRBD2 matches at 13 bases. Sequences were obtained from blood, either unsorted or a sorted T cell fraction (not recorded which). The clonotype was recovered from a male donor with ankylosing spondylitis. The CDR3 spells CASSNGTSGAYNEQFF. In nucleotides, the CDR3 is TGCGCCAGCAGCAATGGGACTAGCGGGGCCTACAATGAGCAGTTCTTC.